This note documents a single TCR beta chain sequence. These data belong to a study of control samples from healthy donors and cancer patients. Repertoires were generated with immunoSEQ multiplex PCR, while TCRdb's copy carries only in-frame clones and drops some. Counted here are 50,000 to 65,000 clones, 90% occurring once; the ten biggest clones make up more than 1%. CDR3 length equals 12 residues. Germline assignment: CDR1 GTSNPN and CDR2 SVGIG (reference sequence). V shed 2 bases and J shed 4 bases, with 8 bases lying between them. The sequenced material came from PBMCs. This chain connects TRBV30 to TRBJ1-2; D unclear. The sequence came from a woman between 50 and 59 years old with colorectal cancer. Here the CDR3 reads CAWSPQSYGYTF. The CDR3, as DNA: TGTGCCTGGAGTCCTCAGTCCTATGGCTACACCTTC.